Shown below are 7 T cell receptor beta chains from a single sample sequenced in a study of control samples from healthy donors and cancer patients. Here immunoSEQ multiplex PCR was the method, and the copy in TCRdb shows in-frame clones only, minus some. The sample includes 120,000 to 150,000 clones, approximately 94% of them seen just once. The specimen was blood. The receptors here all came from a man aged 35 to 55 in good health.

V and J are TRBV6-2 or TRBV6-3 and TRBJ1-4; D is unclear. V dropped 4 bases and J dropped 7 bases, with 19 bases sitting between them. The CDR3 extends over 16 amino acids. Germline loops: CDR1 MNHEY, CDR2 SVGEGT. The CDR3 loop reads CASSSGRDLGGEKLFF. The CDR3 nucleotides read TGTGCCAGCAGTTCCGGGAGAGACTTGGGCGGTGAAAAACTGTTTTTT.

The chain links TRBV5-1 to TRBJ2-1; TRBD2 is a possible D gene (6 bases). This CDR3 is built from 13 residues. Trimming removed 0 bases at V and 8 bases at J, with 9 bases between. CDR1 and CDR2 (germline): SGHRS, YFSETQ. The chain's CDR3 is CASSLVGGDEQFF. In DNA, the CDR3 is TGCGCCAGCAGCTTGGTTGGCGGGGATGAGCAGTTCTTC.

Comments on this clone: A read error may account for a junction end that differs from germline. V usage is TRBV29-1 and J usage is TRBJ2-3; D gene ambiguous. This CDR3 contains 14 residues. The germline CDR1 and CDR2 sequences are SQVTM and ANQGSEA. CDR3 DNA sequence: TGCAGCGTAGAAGGAACAGCTAGCACAGATACGCAGTATTTT. Translation: CSVEGTASTDTQYF.

This chain joins TRBV29-1 and TRBJ2-1, with no clear D. Germline CDR1 is SQVTM and CDR2 is ANQGSEA. Trimming shortened V by 7 bases and J by 0 bases, and 13 bases separated the two germline ends. The CDR3 totals 14 residues. The chain's CDR3 is CSASTSSSYNEQFF. In DNA, the CDR3 is TGCAGCGCGTCGACGTCAAGCTCCTACAATGAGCAGTTCTTC.

This chain links TRBV20-1 with TRBJ2-7; 7 positions match TRBD2. Germline V gene data show CDR1 as DFQATT and CDR2 as SNEGSKA (reference sequence). The V and J ends lost 3 bases and 7 bases, in that order; junction bases with no gene match: 18. This CDR3 region has 16 residues. CDR3 sequence: CSASRQPSGPLGEQYF. CDR3 bases: TGCAGTGCTAGTCGCCAACCTAGCGGACCCCTAGGTGAGCAGTACTTC.

The chain uses TRBV5-6 and TRBJ1-2, with D unresolved. Trimming took off 0 bases at V and 6 bases at J, with 15 bases between the two ends. The CDR3 has 15 residues. Germline assignment: CDR1 SGHDT and CDR2 YYEEEE. The CDR3 DNA follows: TGTGCCAGCAGCTTGGCGTCTCTCACACCCAATGGCTACACCTTC. This codes for CASSLASLTPNGYTF. Complete variable domain (other parts from reference TRBV5-6 and TRBJ1-2): DAGVTQSPTHLIKTRGQQVTLRCSPKSGHDTVSWYQQALGQGPQFIFQYYEEEERQRGNFPDRFSGHQFPNYSSELNVNALLLGDSALYLCASSLASLTPNGYTFGSGTRLTVV.

The V and J genes are TRBV5-1 and TRBJ2-7; 7 bases map to TRBD2. The trim removed 2 bases at V and 2 bases at J, leaving 7 bases unmatched. Germline assignment: CDR1 SGHRS and CDR2 YFSETQ. The CDR3 is 15 amino acids. Here the CDR3 DNA reads TGCGCCAGCAGCTTAGCGGGAATAATCCCCTACGAGCAGTACTTC. Translated, it gives CASSLAGIIPYEQYF.